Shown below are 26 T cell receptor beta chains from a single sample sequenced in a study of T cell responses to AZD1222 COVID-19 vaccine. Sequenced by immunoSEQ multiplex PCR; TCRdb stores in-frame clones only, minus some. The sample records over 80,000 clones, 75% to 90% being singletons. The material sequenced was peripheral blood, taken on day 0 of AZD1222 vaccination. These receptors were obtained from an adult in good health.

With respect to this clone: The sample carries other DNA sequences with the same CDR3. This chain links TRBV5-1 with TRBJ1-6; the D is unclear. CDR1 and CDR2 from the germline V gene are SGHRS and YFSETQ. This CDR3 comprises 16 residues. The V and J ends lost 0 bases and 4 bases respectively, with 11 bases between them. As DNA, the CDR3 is TGCGCCAGCAGCTTGGGATCGGCGGGATATAATTCACCCCTCCACTTT. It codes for CASSLGSAGYNSPLHF.

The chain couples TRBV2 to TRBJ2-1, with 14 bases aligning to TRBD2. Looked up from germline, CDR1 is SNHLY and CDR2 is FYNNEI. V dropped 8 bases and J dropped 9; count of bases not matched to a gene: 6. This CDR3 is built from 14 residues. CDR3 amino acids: CASSLGTSGGEQFF. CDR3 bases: TGTGCCAGCTCCCTCGGGACTAGCGGGGGTGAGCAGTTCTTC.

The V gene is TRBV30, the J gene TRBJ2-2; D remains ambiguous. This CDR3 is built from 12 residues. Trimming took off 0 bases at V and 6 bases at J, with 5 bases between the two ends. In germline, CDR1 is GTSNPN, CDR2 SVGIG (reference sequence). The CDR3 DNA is TGTGCCTGGAGTGTACGCGCCGGGGAGCTGTTTTTT. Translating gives CAWSVRAGELFF.

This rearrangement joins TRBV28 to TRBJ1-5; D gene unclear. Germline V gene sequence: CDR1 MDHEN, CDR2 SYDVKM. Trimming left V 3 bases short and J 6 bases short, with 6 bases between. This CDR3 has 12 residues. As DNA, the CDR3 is TGTGCCAGCAGTTTCTTGACTCAGCCCCAGCATTTT. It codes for CASSFLTQPQHF. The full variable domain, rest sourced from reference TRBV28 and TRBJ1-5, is DVKVTQSSRYLVKRTGEKVFLECVQDMDHENMFWYRQDPGLGLRLIYFSYDVKMKEKGDIPEGYSVSREKKERFSLILESASTNQTSMYLCASSFLTQPQHFGDGTRLSIL.

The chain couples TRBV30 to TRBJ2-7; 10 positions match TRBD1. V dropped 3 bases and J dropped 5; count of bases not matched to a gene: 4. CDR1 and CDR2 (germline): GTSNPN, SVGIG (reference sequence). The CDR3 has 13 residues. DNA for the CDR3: TGTGCCTGGAGAACGACAGGGGGCCACGAGCAGTACTTC. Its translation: CAWRTTGGHEQYF.

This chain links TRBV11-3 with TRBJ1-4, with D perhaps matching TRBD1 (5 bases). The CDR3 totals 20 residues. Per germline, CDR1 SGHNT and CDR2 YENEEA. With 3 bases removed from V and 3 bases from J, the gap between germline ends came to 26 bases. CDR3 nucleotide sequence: TGTGCCAGCAGCTTTAATGATTTTTGGGGTGTAGGGGCCGCTAATGAAAAACTGTTTTTT. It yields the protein CASSFNDFWGVGAANEKLFF.

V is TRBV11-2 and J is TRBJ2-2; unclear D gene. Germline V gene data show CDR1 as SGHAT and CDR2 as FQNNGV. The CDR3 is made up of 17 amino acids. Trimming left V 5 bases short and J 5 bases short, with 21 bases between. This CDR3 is CASSATLGVVGTGELFF. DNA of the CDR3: TGTGCCAGCAGCGCCACCCTGGGCGTAGTGGGAACCGGGGAGCTGTTTTTT.

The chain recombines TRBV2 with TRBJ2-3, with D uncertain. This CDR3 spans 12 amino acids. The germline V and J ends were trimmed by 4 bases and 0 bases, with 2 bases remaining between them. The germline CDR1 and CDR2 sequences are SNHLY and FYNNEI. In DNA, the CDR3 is TGTGCCAGCAGTGCGAGCACAGATACGCAGTATTTT. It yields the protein CASSASTDTQYF. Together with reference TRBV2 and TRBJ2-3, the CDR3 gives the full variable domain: EPEVTQTPSHQVTQMGQEVILRCVPISNHLYFYWYRQILGQKVEFLVSFYNNEISEKSEIFDDQFSVERPDGSNFTLKIRSTKLEDSAMYFCASSASTDTQYFGPGTRLTVL.

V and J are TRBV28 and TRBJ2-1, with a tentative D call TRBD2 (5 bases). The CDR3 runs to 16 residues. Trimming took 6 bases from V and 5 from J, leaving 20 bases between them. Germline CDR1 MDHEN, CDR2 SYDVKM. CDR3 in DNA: TGTGCCAGCAGGTTTGAGCGACTCCTAGCTGACAATGAGCAGTTCTTC. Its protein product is CASRFERLLADNEQFF. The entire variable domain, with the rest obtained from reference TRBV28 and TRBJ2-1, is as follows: DVKVTQSSRYLVKRTGEKVFLECVQDMDHENMFWYRQDPGLGLRLIYFSYDVKMKEKGDIPEGYSVSREKKERFSLILESASTNQTSMYLCASRFERLLADNEQFFGPGTRLTVL.

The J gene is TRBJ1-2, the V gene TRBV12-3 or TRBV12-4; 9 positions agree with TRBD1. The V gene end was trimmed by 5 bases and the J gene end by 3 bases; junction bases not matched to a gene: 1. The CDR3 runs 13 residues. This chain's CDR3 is CASSRDRDYGYTF. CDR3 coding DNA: TGTGCCAGCAGTCGGGACAGGGACTATGGCTACACCTTC.

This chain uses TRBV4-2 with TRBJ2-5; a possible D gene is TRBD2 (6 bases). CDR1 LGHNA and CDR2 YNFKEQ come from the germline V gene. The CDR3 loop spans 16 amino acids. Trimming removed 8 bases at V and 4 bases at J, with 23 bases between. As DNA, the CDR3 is TGTGCCAGCGGCGATTTTACGGGAGAGGGTATAGAGACCCAGTACTTC. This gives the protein CASGDFTGEGIETQYF.

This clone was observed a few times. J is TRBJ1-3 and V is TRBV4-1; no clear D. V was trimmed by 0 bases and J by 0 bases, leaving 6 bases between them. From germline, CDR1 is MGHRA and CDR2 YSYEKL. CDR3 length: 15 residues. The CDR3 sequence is CASSQEWTSGNTIYF. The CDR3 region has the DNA TGCGCCAGCAGCCAAGAGTGGACCTCTGGAAACACCATATATTTT.

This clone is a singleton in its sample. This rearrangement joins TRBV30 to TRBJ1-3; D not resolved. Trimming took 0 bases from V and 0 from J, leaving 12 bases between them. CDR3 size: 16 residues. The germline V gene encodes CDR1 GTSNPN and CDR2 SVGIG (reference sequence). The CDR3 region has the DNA TGTGCCTGGAGTGTACGACACTTTAGCTCTGGAAACACCATATATTTT. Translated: CAWSVRHFSSGNTIYF.

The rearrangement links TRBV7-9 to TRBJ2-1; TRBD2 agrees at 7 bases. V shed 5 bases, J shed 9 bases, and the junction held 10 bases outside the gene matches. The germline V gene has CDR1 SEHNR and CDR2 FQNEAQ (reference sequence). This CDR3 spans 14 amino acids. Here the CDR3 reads CASSPGGPEGEQFF. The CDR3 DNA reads TGTGCCAGCAGCCCGGGAGGACCAGAGGGTGAGCAGTTCTTC.

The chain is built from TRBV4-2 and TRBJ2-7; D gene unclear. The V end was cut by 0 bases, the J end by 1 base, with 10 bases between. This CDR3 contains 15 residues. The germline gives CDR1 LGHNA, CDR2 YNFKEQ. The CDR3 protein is CASSQDISSSYEQYF. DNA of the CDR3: TGTGCCAGCAGCCAAGACATTAGTAGTTCCTACGAGCAGTACTTC.

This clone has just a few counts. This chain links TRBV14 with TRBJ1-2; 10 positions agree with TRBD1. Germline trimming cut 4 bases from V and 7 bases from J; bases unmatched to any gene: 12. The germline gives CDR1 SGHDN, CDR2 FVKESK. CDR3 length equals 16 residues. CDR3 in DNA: TGTGCCAGCAGCCTACGGGCGGGACAGGGGTTGCGTGGCTACACCTTC. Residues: CASSLRAGQGLRGYTF.

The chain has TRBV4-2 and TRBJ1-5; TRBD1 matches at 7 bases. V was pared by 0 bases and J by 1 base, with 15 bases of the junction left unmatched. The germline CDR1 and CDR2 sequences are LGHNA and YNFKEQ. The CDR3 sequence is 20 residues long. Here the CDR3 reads CASSQDLGGWGGGSNQPQHF. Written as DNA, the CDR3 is TGTGCCAGCAGCCAAGATCTTGGGGGTTGGGGAGGGGGCAGCAATCAGCCCCAGCATTTT.

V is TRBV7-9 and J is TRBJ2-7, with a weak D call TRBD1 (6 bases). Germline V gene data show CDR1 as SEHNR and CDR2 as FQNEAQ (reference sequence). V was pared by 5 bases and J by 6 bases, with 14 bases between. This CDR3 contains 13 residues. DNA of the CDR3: TGTGCCAGCAGCCTATCGGGACAAGGCGAGCAGTACTTC. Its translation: CASSLSGQGEQYF.

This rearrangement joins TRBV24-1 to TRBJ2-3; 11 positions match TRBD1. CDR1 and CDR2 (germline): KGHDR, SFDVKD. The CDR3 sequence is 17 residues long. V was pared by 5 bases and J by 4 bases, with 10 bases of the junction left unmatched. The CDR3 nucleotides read TGTGCCACCAGTGGGTCCGGGACAGGGGGACCTTCAGATACGCAGTATTTT. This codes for CATSGSGTGGPSDTQYF.

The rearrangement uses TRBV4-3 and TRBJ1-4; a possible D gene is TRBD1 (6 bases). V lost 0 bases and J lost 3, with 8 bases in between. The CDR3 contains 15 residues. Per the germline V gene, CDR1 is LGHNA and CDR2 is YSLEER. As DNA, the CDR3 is TGCGCCAGCAGCCAAGAAGGGGGGCCTAATGAAAAACTGTTTTTT. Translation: CASSQEGGPNEKLFF.

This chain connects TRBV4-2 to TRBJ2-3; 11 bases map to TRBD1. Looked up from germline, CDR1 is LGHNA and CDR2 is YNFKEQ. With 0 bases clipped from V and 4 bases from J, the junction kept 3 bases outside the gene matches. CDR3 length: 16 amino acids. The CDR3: CASSQDRGQGADTQYF. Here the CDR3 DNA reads TGTGCCAGCAGCCAAGATCGGGGACAGGGGGCAGATACGCAGTATTTT.

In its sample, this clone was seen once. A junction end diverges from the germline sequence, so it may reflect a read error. The CDR3 sequence is CASTYGTGQLEQFF. In nucleotides, the CDR3 is TGTGCCAGCACTTACGGGACAGGGCAATTGGAGCAGTTCTTC. The chain uses TRBV6-2 or TRBV6-3 and TRBJ2-1; TRBD1 matches at 9 bases. CDR1 and CDR2 (germline): MNHEY, SVGEGT. The CDR3 extends over 14 amino acids.

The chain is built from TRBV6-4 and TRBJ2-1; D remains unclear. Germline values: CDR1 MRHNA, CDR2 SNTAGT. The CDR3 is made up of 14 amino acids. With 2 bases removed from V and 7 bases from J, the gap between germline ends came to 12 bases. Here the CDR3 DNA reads TGTGCCAGCAGTGACCTAAGGGCGCCGAATGAGCAGTTCTTC. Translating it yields CASSDLRAPNEQFF.

The CDR3 protein is CASSPGQKGPESSYNEQFF. CDR3 bases: TGTGCCAGCAGTCCTGGACAGAAAGGACCCGAGAGCTCCTACAATGAGCAGTTCTTC. V usage is TRBV27 and J usage is TRBJ2-1, with D tentatively TRBD1 (6 bases). This CDR3 comprises 19 residues. The germline V and J ends were trimmed by 5 bases and 0 bases, with 23 bases remaining between them. In germline, CDR1 is MNHEY, CDR2 SMNVEV (reference sequence).

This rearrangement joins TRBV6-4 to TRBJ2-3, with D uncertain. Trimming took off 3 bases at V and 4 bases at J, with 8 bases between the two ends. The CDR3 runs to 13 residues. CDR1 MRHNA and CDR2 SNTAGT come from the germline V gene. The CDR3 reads CASSEQSADTQYF. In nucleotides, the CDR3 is TGTGCCAGCAGTGAACAGTCGGCAGATACGCAGTATTTT.

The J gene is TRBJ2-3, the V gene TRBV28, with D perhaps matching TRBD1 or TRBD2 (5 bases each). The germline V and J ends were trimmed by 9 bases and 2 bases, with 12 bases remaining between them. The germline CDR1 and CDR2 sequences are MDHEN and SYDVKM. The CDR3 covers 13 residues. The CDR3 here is CASWDGPTDTQYF. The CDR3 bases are TGTGCCAGTTGGGACGGGCCCACAGATACGCAGTATTTT.